This TCR beta chain comes out of a study of STAT5B mutations in CD4+ large granular lymphocyte leukemia. Whole-study findings and limits: CD4-sorted patient repertoires seemed more clonal than healthy CD4+ repertoires.

This clone was detected only once. What it binds is not known. The CDR3 runs to 13 residues. Per germline, CDR1 WNHNN and CDR2 SYGVQD (reference sequence). Trimming pared 1 base from V and 14 bases from J, leaving 15 bases between. Assay used: immunoSEQ multiplex PCR; TCRdb lists only in-frame clones, some missing. The table lists nearly 20,000 clones, roughly 80% of them singletons. The sequence derives from a human donor in good health. The chain joins TRBV10-1 to TRBJ2-1, with D perhaps given as TRBD1 or TRBD2 (5 bases each). Sequenced: CD4+ T cells from blood buffy coats. The CDR3 region is CASSEFVGRGEFF. The DNA for the CDR3 is TGCGCCAGCAGTGAGTTTGTGGGGCGAGGGGAGTTCTTC.